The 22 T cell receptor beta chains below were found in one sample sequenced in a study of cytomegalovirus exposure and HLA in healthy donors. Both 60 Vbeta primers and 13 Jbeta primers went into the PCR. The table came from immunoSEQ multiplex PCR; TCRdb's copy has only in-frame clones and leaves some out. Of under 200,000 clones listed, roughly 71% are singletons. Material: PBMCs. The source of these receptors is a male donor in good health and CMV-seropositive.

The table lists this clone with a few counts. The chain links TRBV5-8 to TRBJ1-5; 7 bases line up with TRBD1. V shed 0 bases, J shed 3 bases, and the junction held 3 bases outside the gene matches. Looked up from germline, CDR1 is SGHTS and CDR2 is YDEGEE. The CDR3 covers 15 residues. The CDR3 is CASSLATGPNQPQHF. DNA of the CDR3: TGTGCCAGCAGCTTGGCGACAGGGCCCAATCAGCCCCAGCATTTT.

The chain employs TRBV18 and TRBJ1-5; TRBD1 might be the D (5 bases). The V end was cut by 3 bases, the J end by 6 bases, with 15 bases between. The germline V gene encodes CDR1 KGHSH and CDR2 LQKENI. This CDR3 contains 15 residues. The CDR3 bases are TGTGCCAGCTCACCGAGCAGGGAAATGGGTCAGCCCCAGCATTTT. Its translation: CASSPSREMGQPQHF.

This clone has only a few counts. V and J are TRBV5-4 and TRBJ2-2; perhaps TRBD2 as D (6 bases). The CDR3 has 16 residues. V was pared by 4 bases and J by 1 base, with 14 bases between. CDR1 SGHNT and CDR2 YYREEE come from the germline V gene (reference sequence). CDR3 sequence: CASSLSPGVNTGELFF. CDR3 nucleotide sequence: TGTGCCAGCAGCCTAAGCCCGGGGGTGAACACCGGGGAGCTGTTTTTT.

The CDR3: CASRQGATEAFF. CDR3 nucleotides: TGTGCCAGCAGACAGGGGGCCACTGAAGCTTTCTTT. This rearrangement joins TRBV6-1 to TRBJ1-1, with 9 bases lining up with TRBD1. This CDR3 region has 12 residues. Germline assignment: CDR1 MNHNS and CDR2 SASEGT. J was trimmed by 4 bases and V by 6 bases; bases with no gene match: 0.

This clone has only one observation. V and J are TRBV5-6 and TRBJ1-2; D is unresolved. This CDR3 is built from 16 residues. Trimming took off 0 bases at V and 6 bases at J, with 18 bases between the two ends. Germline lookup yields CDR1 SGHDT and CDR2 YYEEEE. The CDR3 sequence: CASSLALGRRSDGYTF. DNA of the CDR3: TGTGCCAGCAGCTTGGCTCTAGGCCGTAGGTCCGATGGCTACACCTTC.

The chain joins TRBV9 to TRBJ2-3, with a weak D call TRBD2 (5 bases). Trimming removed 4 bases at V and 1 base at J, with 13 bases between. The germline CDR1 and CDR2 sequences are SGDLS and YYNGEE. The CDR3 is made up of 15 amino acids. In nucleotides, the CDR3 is TGTGCCAGCAGCCCCGGAGGCGGTGGCACAGATACGCAGTATTTT. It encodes CASSPGGGGTDTQYF.

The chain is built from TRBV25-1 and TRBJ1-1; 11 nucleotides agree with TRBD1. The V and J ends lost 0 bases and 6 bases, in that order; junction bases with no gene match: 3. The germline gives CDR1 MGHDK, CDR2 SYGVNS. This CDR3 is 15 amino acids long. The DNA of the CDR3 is TGTGCCAGCAGTGAATATGGGACAGGGGGTGCTGAAGCTTTCTTT. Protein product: CASSEYGTGGAEAFF.

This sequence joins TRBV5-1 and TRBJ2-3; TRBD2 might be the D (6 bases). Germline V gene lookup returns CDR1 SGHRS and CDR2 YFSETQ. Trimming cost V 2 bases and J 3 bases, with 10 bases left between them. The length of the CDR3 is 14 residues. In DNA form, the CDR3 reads TGCGCCAGCAGCTTCGGCGGGACGACAGATACGCAGTATTTT. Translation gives CASSFGGTTDTQYF.

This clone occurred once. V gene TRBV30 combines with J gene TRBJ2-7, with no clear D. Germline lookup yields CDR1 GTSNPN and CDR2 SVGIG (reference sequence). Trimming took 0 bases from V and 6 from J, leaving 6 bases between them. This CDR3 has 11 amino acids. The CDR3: CAWSVPTEQYF. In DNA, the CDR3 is TGTGCCTGGAGTGTCCCTACCGAGCAGTACTTC.

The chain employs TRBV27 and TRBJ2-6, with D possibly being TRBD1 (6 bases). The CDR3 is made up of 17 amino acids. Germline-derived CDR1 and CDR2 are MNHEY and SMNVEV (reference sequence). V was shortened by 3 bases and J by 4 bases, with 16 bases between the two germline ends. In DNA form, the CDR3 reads TGTGCCAGCAGTTTTTTATACACAGGGACCGGGGCCAACGTCCTGACTTTC. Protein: CASSFLYTGTGANVLTF.

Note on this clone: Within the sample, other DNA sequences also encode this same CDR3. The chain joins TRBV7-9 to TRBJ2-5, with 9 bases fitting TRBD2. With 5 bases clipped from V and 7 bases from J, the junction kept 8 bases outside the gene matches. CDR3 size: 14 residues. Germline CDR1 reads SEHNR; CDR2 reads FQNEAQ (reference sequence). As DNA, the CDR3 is TGTGCCAGCAGCCTAGGGTATAGCGGGGGGACCCAGTACTTC. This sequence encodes CASSLGYSGGTQYF.

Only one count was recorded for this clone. CDR3 DNA: TGTGCCAGCAGCCAGACTACCAGAAGCTATACGCAGTATTTT. Amino acid sequence: CASSQTTRSYTQYF. The rearrangement links TRBV7-8 to TRBJ2-3, with TRBD2 as a possible D gene (5 bases). V was shortened by 5 bases and J by 7 bases, with 16 bases between the two germline ends. Looked up from germline, CDR1 is SGHVS and CDR2 is FQNEAQ. CDR3 length equals 14 residues.

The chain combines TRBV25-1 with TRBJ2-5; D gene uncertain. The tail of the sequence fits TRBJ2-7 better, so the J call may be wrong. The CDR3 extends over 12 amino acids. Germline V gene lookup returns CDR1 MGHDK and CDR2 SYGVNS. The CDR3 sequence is CASSEFIYEQYF. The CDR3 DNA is TGTGCCAGCAGTGAATTTATTTACGAGCAGTACTTC.

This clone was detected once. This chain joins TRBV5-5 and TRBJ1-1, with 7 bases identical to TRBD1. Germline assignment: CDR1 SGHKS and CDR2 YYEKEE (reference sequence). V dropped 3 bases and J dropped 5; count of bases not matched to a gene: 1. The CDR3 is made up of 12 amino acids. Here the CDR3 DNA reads TGTGCCAGCAGCTCACAGGGGACTGAAGCTTTCTTT. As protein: CASSSQGTEAFF.

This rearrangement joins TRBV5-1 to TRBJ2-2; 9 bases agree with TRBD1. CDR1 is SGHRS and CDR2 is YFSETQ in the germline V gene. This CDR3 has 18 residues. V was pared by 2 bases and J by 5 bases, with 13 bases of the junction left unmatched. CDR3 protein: CASSLQGAREGETGELFF. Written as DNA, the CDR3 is TGCGCCAGCAGCTTACAGGGGGCGCGTGAAGGGGAAACCGGGGAGCTGTTTTTT.

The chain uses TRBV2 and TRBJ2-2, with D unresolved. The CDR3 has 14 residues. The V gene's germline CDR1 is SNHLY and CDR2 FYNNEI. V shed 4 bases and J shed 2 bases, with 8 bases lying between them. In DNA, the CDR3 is TGTGCCAGCAGTGTGGAGATTAACACCGGGGAGCTGTTTTTT. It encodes CASSVEINTGELFF.

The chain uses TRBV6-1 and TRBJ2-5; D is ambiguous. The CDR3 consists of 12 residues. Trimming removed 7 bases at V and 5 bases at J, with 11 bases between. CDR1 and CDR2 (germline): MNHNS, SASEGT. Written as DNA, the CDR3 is TGTGCCAGCACCGAGAGAATTGAGACCCAGTACTTC. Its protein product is CASTERIETQYF.

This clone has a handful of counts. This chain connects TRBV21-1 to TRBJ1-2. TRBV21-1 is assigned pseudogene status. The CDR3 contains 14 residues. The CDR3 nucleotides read TGTGCCAGCAGCAACCCTAAGAACGACTATGGCTACACCTTC. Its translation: CASSNPKNDYGYTF.

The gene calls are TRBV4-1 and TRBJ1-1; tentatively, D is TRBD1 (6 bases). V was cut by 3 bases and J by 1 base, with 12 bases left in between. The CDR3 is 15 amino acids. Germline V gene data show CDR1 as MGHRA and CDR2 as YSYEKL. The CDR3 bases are TGCGCCAGCAGCCATCAGGGGAGGGCGAACACTGAAGCTTTCTTT. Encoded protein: CASSHQGRANTEAFF.

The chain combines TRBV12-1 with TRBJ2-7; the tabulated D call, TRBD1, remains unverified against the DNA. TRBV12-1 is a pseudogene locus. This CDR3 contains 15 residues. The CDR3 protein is CASSFVWGREDEQYF. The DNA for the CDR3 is TGTGCCAGCAGCTTTGTCTGGGGGCGTGAGGACGAGCAGTACTTC.

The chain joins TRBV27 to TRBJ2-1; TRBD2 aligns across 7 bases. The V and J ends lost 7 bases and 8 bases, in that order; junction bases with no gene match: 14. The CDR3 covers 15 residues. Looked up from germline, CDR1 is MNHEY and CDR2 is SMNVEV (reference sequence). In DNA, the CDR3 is TGTGCCAGCAACGATTTACAGCGGGGTATCGATGAGCAGTTCTTC. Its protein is CASNDLQRGIDEQFF.

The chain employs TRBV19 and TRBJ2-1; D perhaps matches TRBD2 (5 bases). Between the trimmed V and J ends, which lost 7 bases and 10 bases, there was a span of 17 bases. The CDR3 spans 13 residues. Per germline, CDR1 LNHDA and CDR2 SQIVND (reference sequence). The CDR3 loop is CASIPPRGGEQFF. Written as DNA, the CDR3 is TGTGCCAGTATTCCCCCTCGGGGTGGCGAGCAGTTCTTC.